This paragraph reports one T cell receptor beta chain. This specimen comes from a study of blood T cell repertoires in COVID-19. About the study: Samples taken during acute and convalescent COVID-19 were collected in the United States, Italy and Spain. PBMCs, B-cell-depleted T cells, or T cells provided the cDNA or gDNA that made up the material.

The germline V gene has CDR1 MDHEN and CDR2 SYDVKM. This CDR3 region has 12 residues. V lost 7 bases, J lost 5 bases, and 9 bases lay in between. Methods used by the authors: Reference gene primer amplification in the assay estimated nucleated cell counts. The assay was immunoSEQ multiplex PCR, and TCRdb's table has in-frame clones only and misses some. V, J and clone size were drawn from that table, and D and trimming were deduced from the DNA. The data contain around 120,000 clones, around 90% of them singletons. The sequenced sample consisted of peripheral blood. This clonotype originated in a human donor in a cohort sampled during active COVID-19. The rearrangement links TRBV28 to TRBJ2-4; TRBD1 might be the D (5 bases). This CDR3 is CASKGSQNIQYF. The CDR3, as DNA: TGTGCCAGCAAGGGGTCCCAAAACATTCAGTACTTC.